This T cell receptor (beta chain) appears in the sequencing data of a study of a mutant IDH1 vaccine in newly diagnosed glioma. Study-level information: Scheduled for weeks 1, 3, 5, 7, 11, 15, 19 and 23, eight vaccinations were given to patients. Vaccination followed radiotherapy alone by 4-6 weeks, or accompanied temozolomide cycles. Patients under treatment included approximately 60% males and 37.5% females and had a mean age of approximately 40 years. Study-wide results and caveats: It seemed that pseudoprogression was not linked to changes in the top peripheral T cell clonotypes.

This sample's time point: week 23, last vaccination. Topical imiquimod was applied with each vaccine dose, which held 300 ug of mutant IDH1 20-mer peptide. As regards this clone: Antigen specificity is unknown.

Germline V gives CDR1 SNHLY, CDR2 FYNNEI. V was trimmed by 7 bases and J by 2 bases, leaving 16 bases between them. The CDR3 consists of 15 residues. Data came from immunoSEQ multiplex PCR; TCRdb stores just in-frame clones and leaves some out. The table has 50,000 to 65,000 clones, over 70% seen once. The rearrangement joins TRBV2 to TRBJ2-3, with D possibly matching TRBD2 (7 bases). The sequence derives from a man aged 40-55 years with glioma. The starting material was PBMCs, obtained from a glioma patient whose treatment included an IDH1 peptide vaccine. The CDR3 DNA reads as TGTGCCAGCATTTTTCAGGGGACTATCACAGATACGCAGTATTTT. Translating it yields CASIFQGTITDTQYF. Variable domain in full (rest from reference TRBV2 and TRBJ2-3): EPEVTQTPSHQVTQMGQEVILRCVPISNHLYFYWYRQILGQKVEFLVSFYNNEISEKSEIFDDQFSVERPDGSNFTLKIRSTKLEDSAMYFCASIFQGTITDTQYFGPGTRLTVL.